These 16 T cell receptor beta chains were all obtained from the same sample, sequenced in a study of T cells in Graves' hyperthyroidism and ophthalmopathy. What was amplified from RNA transcripts were TCR beta CDR3 regions. Initially, a first-round RT-PCR of the TCR CDR3 employed the HTBI primer set. TCRdb redid the calling of the multiplex PCR reads with MiXCR, one entry per CDR3 protein. The repertoire includes roughly 400,000 distinct CDR3 sequences, about an eighth of them detected once, and 25% to 30% sits in the top ten. The sample consisted of blood. The receptors shown here come from a man over 45 with Graves' ophthalmopathy.

The chain joins TRBV29-1 to TRBJ2-2; D remains unclear. This CDR3 has 13 amino acids. The V and J ends lost 4 bases and 4 bases respectively, with 10 bases between them. Germline V lookup: CDR1 SQVTM, CDR2 ANQGSEA. This CDR3 reads CSVGTSSTGELFF. CDR3 DNA: TGCAGCGTTGGGACGAGTAGCACCGGGGAGCTGTTTTTT.

The J gene is TRBJ2-5, the V gene TRBV27; D not certain. The ends were cut back, 7 bases at V and 4 bases at J, with 10 bases in the middle. In germline, CDR1 is MNHEY, CDR2 SMNVEV (reference sequence). CDR3 length: 12 amino acids. CDR3 sequence reads: CASTDKRETQYF. The CDR3 DNA is TGTGCCAGCACCGATAAGAGAGAGACCCAGTACTTC.

This clonotype showed up just once. A clone one base away is much larger, so this may be a read error. This chain connects TRBV5-1 to TRBJ2-7, with 12 bases fitting TRBD2. Unmatched junction bases numbered 7, after V lost 3 bases and J lost 9 bases. CDR1 is SGHRS, CDR2 YFSETQ, per germline. This CDR3 is built from 14 residues. Written as DNA, the CDR3 is TGCGCCAGCAGCTCAAGACTAGCGGGAGTCGTGCAGTACTTC. It translates to CASSSRLAGVVQYF.

In its sample, this clonotype was seen a few times. J is TRBJ2-2 and V is TRBV7-9; TRBD2 agrees at 8 bases. This CDR3 contains 14 residues. Looked up from germline, CDR1 is SEHNR and CDR2 is FQNEAQ (reference sequence). V trimming: 8 bases; J trimming: 3 bases; junction bases outside the gene matches: 5. CDR3 in amino acids: CASGLAGDTGELFF. DNA for the CDR3: TGTGCCAGCGGGCTAGCGGGTGACACCGGGGAGCTGTTTTTT.

A few counts support this clonotype. V gene TRBV12-3 or TRBV12-4 combines with J gene TRBJ1-5, with D unclear. Trimming pared 3 bases from V and 1 base from J, leaving 7 bases between. The CDR3 is 14 residues long. The CDR3 loop reads CASSFAGSNQPQHF. As DNA, the CDR3 is TGTGCCAGCAGTTTTGCGGGAAGCAATCAGCCCCAGCATTTT.

The chain carries TRBV20-1 and TRBJ2-3; 8 bases agree with TRBD2. The junction had 12 bases not matched to a gene; V was cut back by 0 bases and J by 4 bases. The CDR3 has 17 residues. Germline values: CDR1 DFQATT, CDR2 SNEGSKA (reference sequence). The CDR3 sequence is CSARELAVGVGPDTQYF. DNA for the CDR3: TGCAGTGCTAGAGAACTAGCGGTAGGTGTGGGTCCAGATACGCAGTATTTT.

At least ten counts were recorded for this clonotype. V gene TRBV29-1 combines with J gene TRBJ2-3, with D perhaps matching TRBD1 (5 bases). CDR3 length equals 13 residues. Trimming took off 4 bases at V and 4 bases at J, with 12 bases between the two ends. The germline V gene has CDR1 SQVTM and CDR2 ANQGSEA. DNA for the CDR3: TGCAGCGTTGCTTCCAGGGTGTCAGATACGCAGTATTTT. Protein: CSVASRVSDTQYF.

V usage is TRBV28 and J usage is TRBJ2-5, with 8 bases aligning to TRBD2. CDR1 and CDR2 (germline): MDHEN, SYDVKM. The CDR3 loop spans 16 amino acids. V lost 1 base, J lost 2 bases, and 6 bases stayed unmatched. The CDR3 is CASSLLSLAEQETQYF. CDR3 nucleotides: TGTGCCAGCAGTTTATTATCACTAGCGGAACAAGAGACCCAGTACTTC.

This clonotype has at least ten counts. This chain uses TRBV28 with TRBJ1-3; 8 bases line up with TRBD1. Looked up from germline, CDR1 is MDHEN and CDR2 is SYDVKM. This CDR3 has 16 amino acids. V was pared by 2 bases and J by 0 bases, with 3 bases of the junction left unmatched. The CDR3 coding sequence is TGTGCCAGCAGTTTACAGGGGGCCATCTCTGGAAACACCATATATTTT. This translates into CASSLQGAISGNTIYF.

This clonotype was found many times. The chain recombines TRBV4-1 with TRBJ1-1; a possible D gene is TRBD1 (6 bases). Germline V gene lookup returns CDR1 MGHRA and CDR2 YSYEKL. Trimming removed 2 bases from V and 0 bases from J, with 10 bases in between. This CDR3 comprises 15 residues. CDR3 protein: CASSQLQGLNTEAFF. DNA for the CDR3: TGCGCCAGCAGCCAACTACAGGGTCTGAACACTGAAGCTTTCTTT.

This clonotype was picked up many times. The genes are TRBV5-4 and TRBJ2-2; D uncertain. Germline CDR1 reads SGHNT; CDR2 reads YYREEE (reference sequence). Trimming cost V 4 bases and J 4 bases, with 8 bases left between them. CDR3 length: 13 amino acids. CDR3 DNA: TGTGCCAGCAGCCTAACGGGCACCGGGGAGCTGTTTTTT. It is translated as CASSLTGTGELFF.

In its sample, this clonotype was seen many times. This sequence joins TRBV12-3 or TRBV12-4 and TRBJ2-3, with TRBD2 identical over 9 bases. The CDR3 consists of 14 residues. V dropped 6 bases and J dropped 6; count of bases not matched to a gene: 7. For the CDR3, the DNA is TGTGCCAGCAGACCGGGACTAGCCAGCGATACGCAGTATTTT. Amino acids: CASRPGLASDTQYF.

This clonotype was picked up many times. The chain uses TRBV19 and TRBJ1-1, with D tentatively TRBD1 (5 bases). The CDR3 is 14 residues long. The germline gives CDR1 LNHDA, CDR2 SQIVND (reference sequence). Trimming cost V 7 bases and J 5 bases, with 17 bases left between them. CDR3 in DNA: TGTGCCAGTACCCCCGAAGCGCGGGGGACTGAAGCTTTCTTT. It is translated as CASTPEARGTEAFF. The variable domain in full, completed from reference TRBV19 and TRBJ1-1, reads DGGITQSPKYLFRKEGQNVTLSCEQNLNHDAMYWYRQDPGQGLRLIYYSQIVNDFQKGDIAEGYSVSREKKESFPLTVTSAQKNPTAFYLCASTPEARGTEAFFGQGTRLTVV.

This clonotype was counted many times. The chain employs TRBV2 and TRBJ2-7; D call uncertain. Trimming pared 2 bases from V and 3 bases from J, leaving 5 bases between. Germline V gene sequence: CDR1 SNHLY, CDR2 FYNNEI. CDR3 length: 12 residues. The CDR3 bases are TGTGCCAGCAGTGAAATCCTCTACGAGCAGTACTTC. Translation gives CASSEILYEQYF.

In this sample, this clonotype turned up many times. The chain links TRBV12-3 or TRBV12-4 to TRBJ2-4, with 10 bases matching TRBD1. This CDR3 comprises 14 residues. The V and J ends lost 6 bases and 8 bases, in that order; junction bases with no gene match: 7. CDR3 nucleotide sequence: TGTGCCAGCAGCCAAGGGACAGGGGTTCACATTCAGTACTTC. Translating it yields CASSQGTGVHIQYF.

This clonotype was seen many times. The CDR3 loop reads CASSNGLPIGIFPETQYF. The CDR3 region has the DNA TGTGCCAGCAGTAACGGCCTCCCTATCGGTATCTTTCCAGAGACCCAGTACTTC. The chain employs TRBV6-2 or TRBV6-3 and TRBJ2-5; D is uncertain. With 5 bases removed from V and 4 bases from J, the gap between germline ends came to 26 bases. The CDR3 sequence is 18 residues long. Germline CDR1 MNHEY, CDR2 SVGEGT.